The clone carrying this T cell receptor beta chain came up a few times. Germline CDR1 and CDR2: SGHKS and YYEKEE (reference sequence). With 4 bases removed from V and 2 bases from J, the gap between germline ends came to 14 bases. The CDR3 is made up of 15 amino acids. This sample is drawn from a study of blood T cell repertoires in COVID-19. Background on the study: Acute and convalescent COVID-19 samples came from the United States, Italy and Spain. T cells, B-cell-depleted T cells, or PBMCs supplied cDNA or gDNA.

Authors' data handling: Cell counts per sample came from amplifying reference gene primers. Assay used: immunoSEQ multiplex PCR; TCRdb lists only in-frame clones, some missing. Clonal size and the V and J genes are those of that table, whereas D and trimming came from the DNA. The data contain fewer than 200,000 clones, roughly four fifths of them singletons. The chain uses TRBV5-5 and TRBJ2-3; perhaps TRBD1 as D (5 bases). The clonotype originates from a man aged 35 to 55 who had recovered from COVID-19. Sequences were obtained from peripheral blood. The CDR3 here is CASSHPLGATDTQYF. CDR3 nucleotide sequence: TGTGCCAGCAGCCATCCGTTAGGGGCCACAGATACGCAGTATTTT.